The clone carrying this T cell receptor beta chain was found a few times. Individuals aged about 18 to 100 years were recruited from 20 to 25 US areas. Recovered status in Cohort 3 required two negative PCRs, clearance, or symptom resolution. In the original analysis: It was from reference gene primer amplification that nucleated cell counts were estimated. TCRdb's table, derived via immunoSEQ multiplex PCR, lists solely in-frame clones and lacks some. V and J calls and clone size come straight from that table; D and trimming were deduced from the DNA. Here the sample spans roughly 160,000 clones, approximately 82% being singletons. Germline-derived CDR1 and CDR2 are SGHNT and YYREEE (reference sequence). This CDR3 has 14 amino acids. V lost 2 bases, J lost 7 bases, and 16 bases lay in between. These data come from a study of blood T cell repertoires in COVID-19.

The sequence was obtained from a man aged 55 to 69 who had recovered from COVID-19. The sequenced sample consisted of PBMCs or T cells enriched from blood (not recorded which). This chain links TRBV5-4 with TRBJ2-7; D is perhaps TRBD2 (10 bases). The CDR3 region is CASSLLAGTGEQYF. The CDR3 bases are TGTGCCAGCAGCTTACTAGCGGGGACAGGGGAGCAGTACTTC.